These 16 T cell receptor beta chains share one sample of origin, sequenced in a study of blood T cell repertoires in COVID-19. Produced via immunoSEQ multiplex PCR; TCRdb's table is partial and in-frame only. This table has about 80,000 clones, 65% to 90% appearing once. Sequenced: peripheral blood. The receptors stem from a man between 45 and 60 years old with COVID-19, enrolled during active disease.

J is TRBJ1-1 and V is TRBV7-9; no clear D. The CDR3 loop spans 13 amino acids. Germline CDR1 reads SEHNR; CDR2 reads FQNEAQ (reference sequence). V was pared by 5 bases and J by 1 base, with 8 bases between. The CDR3 reads CASSVQENTEAFF. CDR3 coding DNA: TGTGCCAGCAGCGTTCAGGAGAACACTGAAGCTTTCTTT.

This sequence joins TRBV4-1 and TRBJ1-5; TRBD1 matches 7 bases. After removal of 5 bases from V and 5 bases from J, the junction contained 3 bases not matched to a gene. The length of the CDR3 is 13 residues. Germline values: CDR1 MGHRA, CDR2 YSYEKL. The CDR3 reads CASSRQGHQPQHF. The DNA of the CDR3 is TGCGCCAGCAGCAGACAGGGCCATCAGCCCCAGCATTTT.

This chain uses TRBV19 with TRBJ1-5; TRBD1 matches 8 bases. The CDR3 totals 14 residues. With 5 bases clipped from V and 5 bases from J, the junction kept 5 bases outside the gene matches. Germline V lookup: CDR1 LNHDA, CDR2 SQIVND (reference sequence). CDR3 sequence reads: CASSFGTGDQPQHF. The CDR3, as DNA: TGTGCCAGTAGTTTTGGGACAGGAGATCAGCCCCAGCATTTT.

The table lists this clone with a few counts. The V call is TRBV6-5, the J call TRBJ1-1, with unresolved D. The CDR3 covers 15 residues. The germline V gene encodes CDR1 MNHEY and CDR2 SVGAGI. The CDR3 DNA reads TGTCCGGAGGAAGACAAGTGGGTCATGAACACTGAAGCTTTCTTT. It specifies CPEEDKWVMNTEAFF.

The chain uses TRBV6-5 and TRBJ1-1, with D uncertain. Trimming took 0 bases from V and 0 from J, leaving 5 bases between them. Germline CDR1 MNHEY, CDR2 SVGAGI. There are 14 residues in the CDR3. DNA for the CDR3: TGTGCCAGCAGTTACTCAGCGGTGAACACTGAAGCTTTCTTT. Translation: CASSYSAVNTEAFF.

CDR3 DNA sequence: TGTGCCAGCAGCTTAGCGGGAGGAGATACGCAGTATTTT. Translating it yields CASSLAGGDTQYF. V usage is TRBV7-3 and J usage is TRBJ2-3; 8 positions match TRBD2. Germline CDR1 SGHTA, CDR2 FQGTGA. V shed 2 bases and J 5 bases; nucleotides not matched to a gene: 0. There are 13 residues in the CDR3.

The rearrangement joins TRBV19 to TRBJ1-2; 8 bases map to TRBD1. V dropped 9 bases and J dropped 10; count of bases not matched to a gene: 7. The germline V gene encodes CDR1 LNHDA and CDR2 SQIVND (reference sequence). The CDR3 contains 11 residues. The CDR3: CASRDRSNYTF. DNA for the CDR3: TGTGCCAGCCGGGACAGGAGTAACTACACCTTC.

The chain employs TRBV4-2 and TRBJ1-1; D not resolved. The V gene lost 2 bases and the J gene lost 0 bases, with 7 bases spanning the gap. Germline-derived CDR1 and CDR2 are LGHNA and YNFKEQ. The CDR3 is 14 amino acids. CDR3 amino acids: CASSQQYMNTEAFF. In nucleotides, the CDR3 is TGTGCCAGCAGCCAACAGTACATGAACACTGAAGCTTTCTTT.

This chain joins TRBV7-9 and TRBJ2-2; no clear D gene. Germline values: CDR1 SEHNR, CDR2 FQNEAQ (reference sequence). The CDR3 runs to 10 residues. With 5 bases removed from V and 10 bases from J, the gap between germline ends came to 5 bases. CDR3 DNA sequence: TGTGCCAGCAGCGAGGAGGAGCTGTTTTTT. As protein: CASSEEELFF.

This sequence joins TRBV7-2 and TRBJ2-2; D gene ambiguous. V was clipped by 1 base and J by 5 bases, with 11 bases between them. Germline assignment: CDR1 SGHTA and CDR2 FQGNSA. The CDR3 covers 15 residues. The CDR3 nucleotides read TGTGCCAGCAGCTTAGTGTACAAGTTAACCGGGGAGCTGTTTTTT. It specifies CASSLVYKLTGELFF.

The genes are TRBV4-3 and TRBJ2-4, with D possibly TRBD1 on 5 matching bases. Deletions cut 1 base from V and 8 bases from J, with 6 bases between. The germline V gene has CDR1 LGHNA and CDR2 YSLEER. The CDR3 runs to 12 residues. Here the CDR3 DNA reads TGCGCCAGCAGCCAAGTAGGGGACATTCAGTACTTC. It specifies CASSQVGDIQYF.

The chain joins TRBV6-6 to TRBJ1-6, with 9 bases that match TRBD1. Germline CDR1 MNHNY, CDR2 SVGAGI (reference sequence). Trimming removed 5 bases from V and 9 bases from J; junction bases left unmatched: 8. The CDR3 is 15 residues long. In DNA form, the CDR3 reads TGTGCCAGCAGTCGAGGACAGGGGAAAGGTTCACCCCTCCACTTT. This codes for CASSRGQGKGSPLHF.

The chain has TRBV6-6 and TRBJ2-3; unclear D gene. CDR1 and CDR2 (germline): MNHNY, SVGAGI (reference sequence). The CDR3 has 11 residues. V shed 7 bases and J shed 3 bases, with 5 bases lying between them. CDR3 in amino acids: CASTVTDTQYF. The CDR3 DNA is TGTGCCAGCACGGTTACAGATACGCAGTATTTT.

V usage is TRBV28 and J usage is TRBJ2-7, with TRBD1 matching 9 bases. Per germline, CDR1 MDHEN and CDR2 SYDVKM. Trimming removed 3 bases from V and 4 bases from J; junction bases left unmatched: 10. The CDR3 length is 16 residues. The CDR3 nucleotides are TGTGCCAGCAGTTTTGGTGGGGGACAGGGCTTTTACGAGCAGTACTTC. This encodes CASSFGGGQGFYEQYF.

The chain recombines TRBV28 with TRBJ1-2; 7 nucleotides align to TRBD1. The V gene end was trimmed by 3 bases and the J gene end by 7 bases; junction bases not matched to a gene: 8. Per germline, CDR1 MDHEN and CDR2 SYDVKM. CDR3 length: 14 amino acids. The CDR3 loop reads CASSLRQGQGGYTF. For the CDR3, the DNA is TGTGCCAGCAGTTTGCGACAGGGCCAGGGTGGCTACACCTTC.

The chain links TRBV6-6 to TRBJ2-5; tentative D call: TRBD2 (5 bases). With 0 bases removed from V and 2 bases from J, the gap between germline ends came to 7 bases. CDR1 and CDR2 (germline): MNHNY, SVGAGI (reference sequence). The CDR3 loop spans 14 amino acids. CDR3 amino acids: CASSYSRVQETQYF. The CDR3 DNA reads as TGTGCCAGCAGTTACTCGAGGGTTCAAGAGACCCAGTACTTC.